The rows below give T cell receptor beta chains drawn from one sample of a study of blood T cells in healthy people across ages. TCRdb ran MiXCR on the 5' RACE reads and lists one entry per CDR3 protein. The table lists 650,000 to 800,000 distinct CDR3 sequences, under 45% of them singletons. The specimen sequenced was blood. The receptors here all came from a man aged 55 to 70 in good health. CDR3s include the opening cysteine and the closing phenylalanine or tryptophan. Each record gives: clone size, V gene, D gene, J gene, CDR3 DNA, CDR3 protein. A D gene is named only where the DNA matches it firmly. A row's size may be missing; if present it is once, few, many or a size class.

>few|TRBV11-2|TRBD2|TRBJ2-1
TGTGCCAGCAGCATAAGGGTAGCGGGGAGCTCCTACAATGAGCAGTTCTTC
CASSIRVAGSSYNEQFF
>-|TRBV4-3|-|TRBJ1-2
TGCGCCAGCAGCCGAGATTGGAAAGGCCCTAACTATGGCTACACCTTC
CASSRDWKGPNYGYTF
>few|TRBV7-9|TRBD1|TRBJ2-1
TGTGCCAGCAGCTTAAAACAGGGGGCCACCTACAATGAGCAGTTCTTC
CASSLKQGATYNEQFF
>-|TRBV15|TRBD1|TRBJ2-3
TGTGCCACCAGCGCTCGGGACAGAGACACAGATACGCAGTATTTT
CATSARDRDTDTQYF
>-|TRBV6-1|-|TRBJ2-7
TGTGCCAGCAGCCCAAGGCAGGGAGCCTACAATGAGCAGTACTTC
CASSPRQGAYNEQYF
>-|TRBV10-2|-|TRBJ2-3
TGCGCCAGCAGCGGACTCTTAGATACGCAGTATTTT
CASSGLLDTQYF
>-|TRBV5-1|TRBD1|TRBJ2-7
TGCGCCAGCAGCTTGGCCGCAGGGGGCAAGACCTACGAGCAGTACTTC
CASSLAAGGKTYEQYF
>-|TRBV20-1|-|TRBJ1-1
TGCAGTGTTCAGAACCCGATGAACACTGAAGCTTTCTTT
CSVQNPMNTEAFF
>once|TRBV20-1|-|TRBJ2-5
TGCAGTGCTAGAGATTGGGGTACGCCCCAAGAGACCCAGTACTTC
CSARDWGTPQETQYF
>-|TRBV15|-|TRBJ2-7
TGTGCCACCAGCAGAGAAGGGGGATTTTACGAGCAGTACTTC
CATSREGGFYEQYF
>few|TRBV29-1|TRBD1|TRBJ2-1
TGCAGCGTTGTGGGACAGAACACACACAATGAGCAGTTCTTC
CSVVGQNTHNEQFF
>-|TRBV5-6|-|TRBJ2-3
TGTGCCAGCACCCTCAGACAGGAATTCACTAGCACTGATACGCAGTATTTT
CASTLRQEFTSTDTQYF
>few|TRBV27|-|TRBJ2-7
TGTGCCAGCAGTCCCGGGCGGGGGCCCTTATATGAGCAGTACTTC
CASSPGRGPLYEQYF
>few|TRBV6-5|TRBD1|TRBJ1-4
TGTGCCAGCAGCCGGGACAGGGAGAGAGAAAAACTGTTTTTT
CASSRDREREKLFF
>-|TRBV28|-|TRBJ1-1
TGTGCCAGCAGTTTGTCCCGGGGGAGAATGAACACTGAAGCTTTCTTT
CASSLSRGRMNTEAFF
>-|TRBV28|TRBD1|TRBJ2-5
TGTGCCACCATAAACAGGGGGCGGGCAGAGACCCAGTACTTC
CATINRGRAETQYF
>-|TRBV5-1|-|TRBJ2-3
TGCGCCAGCAGCCTAGACAGGAGAGAGACAGATACGCAGTATTTT
CASSLDRRETDTQYF
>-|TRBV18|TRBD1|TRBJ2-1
TGTGCCAGCTCTCGGCGGGACAGGGGCCACAATGAGCAGTTCTTC
CASSRRDRGHNEQFF
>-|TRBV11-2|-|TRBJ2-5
TGTGCCAGCAGCTTAGAGCCTCCGTTAGGGACCCAGTACTTC
CASSLEPPLGTQYF
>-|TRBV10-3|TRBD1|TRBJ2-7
TGTGCCATCACTGAGACAGGGAGCACCTACGAGCAGTACTTC
CAITETGSTYEQYF
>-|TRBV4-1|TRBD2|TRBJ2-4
TGCGCCAGCAGCCGGACTAGCGGGGGAGCCCGGGGAGAGCAGTACTTC
CASSRTSGGARGEQYF
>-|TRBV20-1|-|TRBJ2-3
TGCAGTGCTAGGAGGGGGGGGAGAGCCTCTAGCACAGATACGCAGTATTTT
CSARRGGRASSTDTQYF
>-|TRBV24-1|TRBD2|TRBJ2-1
TGTGCCACCAGTGATCCCGGGTGGGAGGGCAATGAGCAGTTCTTC
CATSDPGWEGNEQFF
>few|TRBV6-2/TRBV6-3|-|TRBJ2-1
TGTGCCAGCAGCTACGGTAATGAGCAGTTCTTC
CASSYGNEQFF
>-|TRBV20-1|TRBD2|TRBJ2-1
TGCAGTGCGGGGAGGGACTTAGAGGGCCCCAATGAGCAGTTCTTC
CSAGRDLEGPNEQFF
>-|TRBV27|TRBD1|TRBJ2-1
TGTGTCAGCAGCCCCGGGACAGGGGGTTACAATGAGCAGTTCTTC
CVSSPGTGGYNEQFF
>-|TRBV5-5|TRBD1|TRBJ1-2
TGTGCCAGCAGATTCCTAGGGGGCCATGGCTACACCTTC
CASRFLGGHGYTF
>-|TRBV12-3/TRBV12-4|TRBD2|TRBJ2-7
TGTGCCAGCAGACTCACTAGCGGGGAAGGTACCCAGTACTTC
CASRLTSGEGTQYF
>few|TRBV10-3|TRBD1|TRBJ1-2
TGTGCCATCAGTGAGGGGACAGGGGTGGCCGGCTACACCTTC
CAISEGTGVAGYTF
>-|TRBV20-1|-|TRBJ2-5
TGCAGTGCTAGAGATAGGGACTCGATACCCAATGAGCAGTACTTC
CSARDRDSIPNEQYF
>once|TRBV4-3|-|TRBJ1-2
TGCGCCAGCAACCAATACGGAGCGAGCTATGGCTACACCTTC
CASNQYGASYGYTF
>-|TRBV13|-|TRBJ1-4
TGTGCCAGCAGCTTTTACGGGGATGAAAAACTGCTTTTT
CASSFYGDEKLLF
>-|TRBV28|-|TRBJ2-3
TGTGCCAGCAGTTCGCAGGCTCTCACAGATACGCAGTATTTT
CASSSQALTDTQYF
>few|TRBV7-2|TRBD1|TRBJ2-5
TGTGCCAGCAGCCTTAGCTTTCCGGGACAGGGAAAAGAGACCCAGTACTTC
CASSLSFPGQGKETQYF
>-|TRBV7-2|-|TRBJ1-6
TGTGCCAGCAGCTTAGTCCCCACCGCGAGCTCCTATAATTCACCCCTCCACTTT
CASSLVPTASSYNSPLHF
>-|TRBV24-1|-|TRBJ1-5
TGTGCCACCGGAGACGTTTTGCAGCCCCAGCATTTT
CATGDVLQPQHF
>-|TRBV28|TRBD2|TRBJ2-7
TGTGCCAGCAGGGAAGCGGGGGGGAACTCCTACGAGCAGTACTTC
CASREAGGNSYEQYF
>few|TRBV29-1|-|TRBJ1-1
TGCAGCGTTTCATTGACGGAAAACACTGAAGCTTTCTTT
CSVSLTENTEAFF
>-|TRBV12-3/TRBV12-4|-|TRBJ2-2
TGTGCCAGCATCCTCCCATCCGGGGAGCTGTTTTTT
CASILPSGELFF
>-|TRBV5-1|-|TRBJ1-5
TGCGCCAGCAGCCCCCTGGGAATAGGTCAGCCCCAGCATTTT
CASSPLGIGQPQHF
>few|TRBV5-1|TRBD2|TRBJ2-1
TGCGCCAGCAGCTTGAACTCCATGATTAGCGGGGGGCCCTACAATGAGCAGTTCTTC
CASSLNSMISGGPYNEQFF
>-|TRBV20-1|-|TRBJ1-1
TGCAGTGCATCAAAACAGGGATTGAACACTGAAGCTTTCTTT
CSASKQGLNTEAFF
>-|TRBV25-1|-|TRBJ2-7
TGTGCCAGCAGTGGATCGGGAGCCTACGAGCAGTACTTC
CASSGSGAYEQYF
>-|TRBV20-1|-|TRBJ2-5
TGCAGTGCTAGGGGACCGACGGAGACCCAGTACTTC
CSARGPTETQYF
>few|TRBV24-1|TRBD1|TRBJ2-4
TGTGCCACCAGTGAACCAGGGACAGCCCCAGTATGGTACTTC
CATSEPGTAPVWYF
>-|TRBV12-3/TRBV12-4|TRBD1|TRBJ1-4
TGTGCCAGCAGTTTATCACAGGGGGCAATAGGTGAAAAACTGTTTTTT
CASSLSQGAIGEKLFF
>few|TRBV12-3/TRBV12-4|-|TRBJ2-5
TGTGCCAGCAGTTTCGCCGACAGCCAGGCAGAGACCCAGTACTTC
CASSFADSQAETQYF